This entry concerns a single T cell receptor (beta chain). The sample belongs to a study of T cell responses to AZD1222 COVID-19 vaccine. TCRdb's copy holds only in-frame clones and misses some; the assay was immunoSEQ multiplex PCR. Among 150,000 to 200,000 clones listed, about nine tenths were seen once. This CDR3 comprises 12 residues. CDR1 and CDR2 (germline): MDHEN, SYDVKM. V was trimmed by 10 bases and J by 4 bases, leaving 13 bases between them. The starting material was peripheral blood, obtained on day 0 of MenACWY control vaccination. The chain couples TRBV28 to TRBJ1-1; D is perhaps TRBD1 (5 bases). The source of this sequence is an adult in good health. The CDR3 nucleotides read TGTGCCACTCAGGGCTCGAGCACTGAAGCTTTCTTT. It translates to CATQGSSTEAFF.